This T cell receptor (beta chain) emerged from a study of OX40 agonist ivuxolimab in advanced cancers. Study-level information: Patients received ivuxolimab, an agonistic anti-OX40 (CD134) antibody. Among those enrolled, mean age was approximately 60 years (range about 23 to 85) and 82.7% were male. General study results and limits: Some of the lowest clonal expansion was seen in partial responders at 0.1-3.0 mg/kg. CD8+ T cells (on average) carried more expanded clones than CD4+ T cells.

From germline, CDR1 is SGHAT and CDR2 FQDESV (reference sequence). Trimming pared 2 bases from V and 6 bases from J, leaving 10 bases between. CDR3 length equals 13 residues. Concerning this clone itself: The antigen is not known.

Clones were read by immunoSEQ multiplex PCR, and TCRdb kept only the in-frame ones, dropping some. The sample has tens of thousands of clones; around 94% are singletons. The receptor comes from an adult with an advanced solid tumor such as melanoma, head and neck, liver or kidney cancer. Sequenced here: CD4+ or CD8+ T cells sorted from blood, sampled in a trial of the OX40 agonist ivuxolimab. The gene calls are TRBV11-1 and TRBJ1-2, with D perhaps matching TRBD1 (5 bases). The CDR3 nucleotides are TGTGCCAGCAGCTTAACCCTGGGGGATGGCTACACCTTC. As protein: CASSLTLGDGYTF.